A selection of T cell receptor beta chains follows, all from one sample in a study of T cell repertoires in cytomegalovirus infection. TCRdb re-called the reads through MiXCR, storing one row per CDR3 protein. The repertoire holds more than 200,000 distinct CDR3 sequences, with 9.1% as singletons. The specimen was PBMCs. The source of these receptors is a human donor in good health (CMV status not recorded). Some clones in this sample may be carry-over from other donors' samples. Each CDR3 is given with its conserved first and last residue. The D gene is left open where the match is weak. Clone size is shown for a subset of rows, as once, few, many or a class of expanded clone.

D gene,J gene,CDR3 length,clone size,V gene,CDR3 protein,CDR3 DNA
-,TRBJ1-2,14,-,TRBV7-9,CASSLRQQDYGYTF,TGTGCCAGCAGCTTACGCCAGCAAGACTATGGCTACACCTTC
-,TRBJ1-1,13,many,TRBV7-9,CASSFQLNTEAFF,TGTGCCAGCAGCTTCCAGCTGAACACTGAAGCTTTCTTT
TRBD2,TRBJ2-2,16,many,TRBV6-2/TRBV6-3,CASSNSGRANTGELFF,TGTGCCAGCAGTAATAGCGGGAGGGCGAACACCGGGGAGCTGTTTTTT
-,TRBJ1-2,13,-,TRBV12-3/TRBV12-4,CASSLDIIYGYTF,TGTGCCAGCAGTCTGGACATCATATATGGCTACACCTTC
-,TRBJ2-5,11,many,TRBV11-3,CASGEFETQYF,TGTGCCAGCGGAGAGTTCGAGACCCAGTACTTC
TRBD2,TRBJ2-5,15,many,TRBV7-2,CASSGRLAGEETQYF,TGTGCCAGCAGCGGGCGACTAGCGGGGGAAGAGACCCAGTACTTC
-,TRBJ1-1,15,-,TRBV19,CASSIGGGGNTEAFF,TGTGCCAGTAGTATCGGCGGAGGAGGGAACACTGAAGCTTTCTTT
-,TRBJ2-2,15,many,TRBV6-1,CASSSTGWNTGELFF,TGTGCCAGCAGTTCCACAGGGTGGAACACCGGGGAGCTGTTTTTT
-,TRBJ1-1,13,many,TRBV27,CASSLGEHTEAFF,TGTGCCAGCAGTTTGGGAGAGCACACTGAAGCTTTCTTT
-,TRBJ2-7,15,many,TRBV7-2,CASSSTGGRSYEQYF,TGTGCCAGCAGCTCCACGGGGGGCCGCTCCTACGAGCAGTACTTC
TRBD2,TRBJ2-1,16,-,TRBV18,CASSPPGQRENNEQFF,TGTGCCAGCTCACCACCGGGGCAGCGGGAGAACAATGAGCAGTTCTTC
-,TRBJ1-5,15,few,TRBV7-2,CASSPSSEGYQPQHF,TGTGCCAGCAGCCCCAGTTCGGAGGGATATCAGCCCCAGCATTTT
TRBD1,TRBJ1-5,18,few,TRBV20-1,CSARDPGQGKISNQPQHF,TGCAGTGCTAGAGATCCGGGACAGGGGAAGATTAGCAATCAGCCCCAGCATTTT
TRBD2,TRBJ2-1,16,many,TRBV5-1,CASSLGGLAGYNEQFF,TGCGCCAGCAGCTTGGGAGGACTAGCGGGGTACAATGAGCAGTTCTTC
-,TRBJ1-4,13,many,TRBV12-3/TRBV12-4,CASSLGGQEKLFF,TGTGCCAGCAGTTTGGGGGGGCAGGAAAAACTGTTTTTT
-,TRBJ2-5,15,many,TRBV4-3,CASSQDSGVRETQYF,TGCGCCAGCAGCCAAGATTCGGGGGTGAGGGAGACCCAGTACTTC
TRBD1,TRBJ2-7,15,few,TRBV9,CASSVEGTGGREQYF,TGTGCCAGCAGCGTAGAGGGGACAGGGGGGCGCGAGCAGTACTTC
-,TRBJ2-7,14,-,TRBV20-1,CSASPSSEVYEQYF,TGCAGTGCTAGCCCGTCTAGCGAGGTCTACGAGCAGTACTTC
TRBD1,TRBJ2-2,17,many,TRBV5-5,CASSSQTGTGGIGELFF,TGTGCCAGCAGCTCACAAACCGGGACAGGGGGCATCGGGGAGCTGTTTTTT
TRBD1,TRBJ2-5,13,-,TRBV20-1,CSVTIQGVETQYF,TGCAGTGTCACGATTCAGGGGGTTGAGACCCAGTACTTC
TRBD2,TRBJ2-1,15,many,TRBV7-2,CASSEPGLAGSEQFF,TGTGCCAGCAGCGAACCGGGACTAGCGGGTTCCGAGCAGTTCTTC
-,TRBJ2-3,14,many,TRBV7-2,CASSPRAGTDTQYF,TGTGCCAGCAGCCCCCGGGCCGGCACAGATACGCAGTATTTT
-,TRBJ1-6,13,many,TRBV7-2,CASSLVNSSPLHF,TGTGCCAGCAGCTTAGTAAACAGCTCACCCCTCCACTTT
-,TRBJ1-2,14,many,TRBV7-2,CASSPTTQNYGYTF,TGTGCCAGCAGCCCCACAACACAGAACTATGGCTACACCTTC
TRBD1,TRBJ1-5,16,many,TRBV19,CASRVTGVVSNQPQHF,TGTGCCAGTAGGGTGACAGGGGTCGTTAGCAATCAGCCCCAGCATTTT
-,TRBJ2-1,12,many,TRBV11-2,CASDAGRAEQFF,TGTGCCAGCGATGCGGGAAGGGCTGAGCAGTTCTTC
TRBD1,TRBJ1-1,13,-,TRBV20-1,CSAPSRGTAEAFF,TGCAGTGCCCCTAGTCGGGGGACAGCTGAAGCTTTCTTT